This T cell receptor beta chain was observed in a study of OX40 agonist ivuxolimab in advanced cancers. Study-wide background: Averaging roughly 60 years in age, with a range of roughly 23 to 85, the cohort was around 87% male.

Sequenced by immunoSEQ multiplex PCR; TCRdb stores in-frame clones only, minus some. The sample lists some 83,000 clones; around nine tenths were seen once. The CDR3 sequence is 14 residues long. CDR1 and CDR2 (germline): SNHLY, FYNNEI. Trimming shortened V by 7 bases and J by 6 bases, and 18 bases separated the two germline ends. Sequences were derived from CD4+ or CD8+ T cells sorted from blood, sampled in a trial of the OX40 agonist ivuxolimab. The chain uses TRBV2 and TRBJ2-5, with a tentative D call TRBD1 (8 bases). The clonotype was recovered from an adult with an advanced solid tumor such as melanoma, head and neck, liver or kidney cancer. CDR3 sequence reads: CASTPLQGGKTQYF. DNA of the CDR3: TGTGCCAGCACCCCTCTACAGGGGGGGAAGACCCAGTACTTC.